Below are 2 T cell receptor beta chains sequenced from a single sample in a study of CD8 T cells in ankylosing spondylitis. TCRdb re-called the 5' RACE reads with MiXCR, one entry per CDR3 protein. The sample has 250,000 to 350,000 distinct CDR3 sequences, around 19% seen once. Sequencing input: blood, either unsorted or a sorted T cell fraction (not recorded which). The source of these receptors is a male donor with ankylosing spondylitis or in good health (not recorded which).

This clonotype was counted many times. The chain employs TRBV10-2 and TRBJ2-2, with unresolved D. CDR3 size: 14 residues. Per germline, CDR1 WSHSY and CDR2 SAAADI. The ends were cut back, 4 bases at V and 4 bases at J, with 10 bases in the middle. CDR3 nucleotides: TGCGCCAGCAGTGCAGCCCAACTCACCGGGGAGCTGTTTTTT. It is translated as CASSAAQLTGELFF.

The chain has TRBV21-1 and TRBJ2-1; TRBD1, the D gene given by the table, was not confirmed from the DNA. TRBV21-1 is listed as a pseudogene. This CDR3 is 16 amino acids long. The CDR3 spells CASSKRPRTVYNEQFF. CDR3 sequence (DNA): TGTGCCAGCAGCAAAAGGCCCCGGACAGTTTACAATGAGCAGTTCTTC.